Listed here are 5 T cell receptor beta chains from one sample, sequenced in a study of immune evolution from preneoplasia to lung adenocarcinoma. The data were produced by immunoSEQ multiplex PCR, yet TCRdb's version contains in-frame clones alone and is incomplete. Found here are several thousand clones, just under 85% of them singletons; the top ten hold 20% to 25%. The sequenced sample consisted of FFPE adjacent normal lung tissue. The receptors here all came from a donor aged 70 or over with lung adenocarcinoma.

J is TRBJ1-1 and V is TRBV6-4; D perhaps matches TRBD1 (5 bases). CDR1 and CDR2 (germline): MRHNA, SNTAGT. The V and J ends lost 5 bases and 5 bases respectively, with 12 bases between them. This CDR3 contains 13 residues. CDR3 region: CASSSTGETEAFF. The CDR3 DNA follows: TGTGCCAGCAGTTCTACAGGAGAAACTGAAGCTTTCTTT.

The gene calls are TRBV5-1 and TRBJ2-7, with 7 bases aligning to TRBD2. The CDR3 contains 15 residues. The germline V gene encodes CDR1 SGHRS and CDR2 YFSETQ. V shed 1 base, J shed 3 bases, and the junction held 7 bases outside the gene matches. The CDR3 loop reads CASSLSGKSDYEQYF. As DNA, the CDR3 is TGCGCCAGCAGCTTGAGCGGGAAATCCGACTACGAGCAGTACTTC.

The V and J genes are TRBV11-2 and TRBJ2-7, with 8 nucleotides matching TRBD1. The J segment lost 5 bases and the V segment lost 5 bases, leaving 8 bases of the junction unmatched. The V gene's germline CDR1 is SGHAT and CDR2 FQNNGV. The CDR3 has 14 amino acids. CDR3 nucleotides: TGTGCCAGCAGCCAAGACAGGGGTTCCGACGAGCAGTACTTC. Amino acids: CASSQDRGSDEQYF.

A remark on this clone: The same CDR3 can be traced to other DNA sequences in this sample. The V call is TRBV27, the J call TRBJ2-5, with a possible D match to TRBD2 (6 bases). V lost 3 bases and J lost 2, with 13 bases in between. From germline, CDR1 is MNHEY and CDR2 SMNVEV (reference sequence). This CDR3 comprises 15 residues. The CDR3 here is CASSLGGAVQETQYF. The CDR3 nucleotides read TGTGCCAGCAGTTTGGGCGGGGCGGTTCAAGAGACCCAGTACTTC.

CDR3 sequence reads: CASSEIQGRGYTF. Here the CDR3 DNA reads TGTGCCAGCAGTGAAATTCAGGGCCGAGGCTACACCTTC. V and J are TRBV6-1 and TRBJ1-2; D is perhaps TRBD1 (5 bases). Germline CDR1 reads MNHNS; CDR2 reads SASEGT. The CDR3 has 13 residues. Trimming removed 2 bases from V and 8 bases from J, with 12 bases in between.